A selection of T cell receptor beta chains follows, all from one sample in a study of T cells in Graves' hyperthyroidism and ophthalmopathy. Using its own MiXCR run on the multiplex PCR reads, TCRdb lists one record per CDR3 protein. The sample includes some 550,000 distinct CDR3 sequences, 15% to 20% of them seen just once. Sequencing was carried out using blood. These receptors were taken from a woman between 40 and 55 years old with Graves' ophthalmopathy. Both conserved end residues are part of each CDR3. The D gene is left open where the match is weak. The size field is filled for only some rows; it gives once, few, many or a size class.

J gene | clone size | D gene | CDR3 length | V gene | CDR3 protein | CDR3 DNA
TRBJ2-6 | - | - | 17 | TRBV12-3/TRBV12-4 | CASRKDRGLAGANVLTF | TGTGCCAGCAGAAAGGACCGAGGGCTGGCGGGGGCCAACGTCCTGACTTTC
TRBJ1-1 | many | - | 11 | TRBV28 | CAIRGGTEAFF | TGTGCCATCAGAGGGGGAACTGAAGCTTTCTTT
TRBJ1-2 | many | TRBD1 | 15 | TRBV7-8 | CASSSGQGANYGYTF | TGTGCCAGCAGCTCCGGACAGGGGGCTAACTATGGCTACACCTTC
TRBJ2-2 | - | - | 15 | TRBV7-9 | CASSLEPRDAGELFF | TGTGCCAGCAGCTTAGAACCCCGGGACGCCGGGGAGCTGTTTTTT
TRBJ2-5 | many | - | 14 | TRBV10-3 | CAIRQGIGQETQYF | TGTGCCATTCGGCAGGGGATAGGGCAAGAGACCCAGTACTTC
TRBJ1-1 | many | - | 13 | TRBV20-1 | CSARKEGPTEAFF | TGCAGTGCTAGAAAGGAGGGACCCACTGAAGCTTTCTTT
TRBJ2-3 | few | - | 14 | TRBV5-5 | CASSLDFSTDTQYF | TGTGCCAGCAGCTTGGACTTCTCCACAGATACGCAGTATTTT
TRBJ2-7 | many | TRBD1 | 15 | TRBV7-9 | CASSLEDRGLYEQYF | TGTGCCAGCAGCTTAGAGGACAGGGGGCTCTACGAGCAGTACTTC
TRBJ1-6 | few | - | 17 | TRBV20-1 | CSAREGAGVAYNSPLHF | TGCAGTGCTAGAGAGGGGGCGGGGGTGGCCTATAATTCACCCCTCCACTTT
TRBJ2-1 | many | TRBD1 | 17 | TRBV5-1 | CASSLVGTGGYVNEQFF | TGCGCCAGCAGCTTGGTGGGGACAGGCGGTTACGTCAATGAGCAGTTCTTC
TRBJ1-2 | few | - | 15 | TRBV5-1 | CASSLDGTAVYGYTF | TGCGCCAGCAGCTTGGACGGGACTGCTGTCTATGGCTACACCTTC
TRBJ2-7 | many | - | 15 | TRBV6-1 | CASRTLGRSSYEQYF | TGTGCCAGCAGAACCCTAGGCAGGAGCTCCTACGAGCAGTACTTC
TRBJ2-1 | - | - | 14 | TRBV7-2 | CASSLGTFYNEQFF | TGTGCCAGCAGCTTAGGGACTTTCTACAATGAGCAGTTCTTC
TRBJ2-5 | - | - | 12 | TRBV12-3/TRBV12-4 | CASGFEGRGQYF | TGTGCCAGCGGGTTCGAAGGGCGGGGCCAGTACTTC
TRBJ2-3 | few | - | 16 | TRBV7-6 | CACSSRQYTSTDTQYF | TGTGCCTGCAGCTCAAGACAGTACACTAGCACAGATACGCAGTATTTT
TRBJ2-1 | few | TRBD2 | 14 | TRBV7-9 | CASSFGLAAGEQFF | TGTGCCAGCAGCTTTGGACTAGCGGCCGGTGAGCAGTTCTTC
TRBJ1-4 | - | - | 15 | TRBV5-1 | CASSLLGINGEKLFF | TGCGCCAGCAGCTTACTAGGGATCAATGGAGAAAAACTGTTTTTT
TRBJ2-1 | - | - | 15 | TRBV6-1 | CASSGGVGQNNEQFF | TGTGCCAGCAGTGGTGGGGTGGGGCAAAACAATGAGCAGTTCTTC
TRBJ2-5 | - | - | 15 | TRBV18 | CASSPQESYQETQYF | TGTGCCAGCTCACCGCAGGAATCTTACCAAGAGACCCAGTACTTC
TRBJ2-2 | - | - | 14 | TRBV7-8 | CASSPGTLTGELFF | TGTGCCAGCAGCCCCGGGACCCTCACCGGGGAGCTGTTTTTT
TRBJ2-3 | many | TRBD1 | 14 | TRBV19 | CASRPTGNTDTQYF | TGTGCCAGTAGGCCGACAGGGAACACAGATACGCAGTATTTT
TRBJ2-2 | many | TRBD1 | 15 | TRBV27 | CASSQDRGNTGELFF | TGTGCCAGCAGCCAAGACAGGGGGAACACCGGGGAGCTGTTTTTT
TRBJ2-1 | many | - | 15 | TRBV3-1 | CASSPLGQGLNEQFF | TGTGCCAGCAGCCCACTAGGACAGGGACTAAATGAGCAGTTCTTC
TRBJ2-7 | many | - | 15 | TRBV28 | CASSLGGEGLYEQYF | TGTGCCAGCAGTTTAGGCGGTGAGGGGCTCTACGAGCAGTACTTC
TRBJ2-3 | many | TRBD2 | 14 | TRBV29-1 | CSVRGGYSTDTQYF | TGCAGCGTTCGGGGGGGCTATAGCACAGATACGCAGTATTTT